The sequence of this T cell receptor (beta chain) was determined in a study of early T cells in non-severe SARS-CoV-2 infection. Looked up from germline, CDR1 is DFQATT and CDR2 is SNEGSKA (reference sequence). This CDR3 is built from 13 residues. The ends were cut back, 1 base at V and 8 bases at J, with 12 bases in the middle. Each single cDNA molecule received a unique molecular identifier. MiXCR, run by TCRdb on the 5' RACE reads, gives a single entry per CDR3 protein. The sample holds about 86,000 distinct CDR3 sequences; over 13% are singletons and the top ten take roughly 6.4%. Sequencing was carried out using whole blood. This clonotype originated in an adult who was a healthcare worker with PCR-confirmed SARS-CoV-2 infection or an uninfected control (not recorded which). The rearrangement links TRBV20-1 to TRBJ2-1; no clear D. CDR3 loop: CSARGRTVDEQFF. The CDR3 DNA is TGCAGTGCTAGAGGTAGAACTGTGGATGAGCAGTTCTTC.